A single sample is the source of the 2 T cell receptor beta chains below, sequenced in a study of T cells in Graves' hyperthyroidism and ophthalmopathy. TCR beta CDR3 sequences were amplified from RNA transcripts. Initially, a first-round RT-PCR of the TCR CDR3 employed the HTBI primer set. From the multiplex PCR reads, TCRdb called clonotypes with MiXCR, one entry per CDR3 protein. The repertoire holds over 250,000 distinct CDR3 sequences, with approximately 26% as singletons. Specimen: blood. These receptors originate from a man between 35 and 55 years old with Graves' hyperthyroidism that later progressed to Graves' ophthalmopathy.

The chain has TRBV2 and TRBJ2-5, with 7 bases that match TRBD2. The CDR3 totals 13 residues. Per the germline V gene, CDR1 is SNHLY and CDR2 is FYNNEI. The V and J ends lost 3 bases and 4 bases, in that order; junction bases with no gene match: 2. The CDR3 DNA sequence: TGTGCCAGCAGTGACGGCGGGAGAGAGACCCAGTACTTC. Translating it yields CASSDGGRETQYF.

The chain carries TRBV6-1 and TRBJ1-1; 7 bases map to TRBD1. CDR1 MNHNS and CDR2 SASEGT come from the germline V gene. The length of the CDR3 is 14 residues. With V trimmed by 6 bases and J by 6 bases, 10 bases remained unmatched. The CDR3 sequence is CASRKAGGEAEAFF. The CDR3 coding sequence is TGTGCCAGCAGGAAAGCAGGGGGAGAAGCTGAAGCTTTCTTT.